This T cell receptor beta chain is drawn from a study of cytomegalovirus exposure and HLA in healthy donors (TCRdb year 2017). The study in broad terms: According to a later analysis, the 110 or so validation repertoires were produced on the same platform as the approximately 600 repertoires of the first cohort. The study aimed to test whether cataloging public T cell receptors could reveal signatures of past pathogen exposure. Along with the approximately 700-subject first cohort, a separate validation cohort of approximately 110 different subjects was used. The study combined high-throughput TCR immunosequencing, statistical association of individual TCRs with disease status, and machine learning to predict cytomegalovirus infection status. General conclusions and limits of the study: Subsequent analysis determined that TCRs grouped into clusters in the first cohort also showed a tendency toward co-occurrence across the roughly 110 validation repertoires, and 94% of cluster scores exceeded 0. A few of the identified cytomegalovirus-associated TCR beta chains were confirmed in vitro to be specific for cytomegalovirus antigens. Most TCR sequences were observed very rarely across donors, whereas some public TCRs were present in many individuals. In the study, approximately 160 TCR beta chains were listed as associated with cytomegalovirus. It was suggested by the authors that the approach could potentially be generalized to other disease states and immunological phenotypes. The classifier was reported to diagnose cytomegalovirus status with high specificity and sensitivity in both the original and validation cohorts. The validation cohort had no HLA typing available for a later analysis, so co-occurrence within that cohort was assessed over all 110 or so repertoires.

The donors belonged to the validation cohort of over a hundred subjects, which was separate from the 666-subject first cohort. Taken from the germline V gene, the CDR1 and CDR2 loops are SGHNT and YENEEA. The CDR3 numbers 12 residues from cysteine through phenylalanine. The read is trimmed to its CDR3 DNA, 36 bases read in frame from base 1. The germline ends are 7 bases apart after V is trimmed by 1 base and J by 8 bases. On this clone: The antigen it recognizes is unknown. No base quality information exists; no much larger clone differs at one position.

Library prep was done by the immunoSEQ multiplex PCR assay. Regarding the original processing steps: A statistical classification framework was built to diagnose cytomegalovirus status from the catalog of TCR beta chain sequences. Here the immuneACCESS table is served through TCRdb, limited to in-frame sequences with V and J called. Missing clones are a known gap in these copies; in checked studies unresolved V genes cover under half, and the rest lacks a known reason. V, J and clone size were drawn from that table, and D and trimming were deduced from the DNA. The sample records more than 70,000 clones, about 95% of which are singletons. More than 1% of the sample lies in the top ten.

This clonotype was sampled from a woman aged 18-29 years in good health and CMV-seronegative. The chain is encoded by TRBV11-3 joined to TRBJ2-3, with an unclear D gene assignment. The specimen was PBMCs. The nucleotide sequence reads TGTGCCAGCAGCTTAGGGGCTACTACGCAGTATTTT. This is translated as CASSLGATTQYF.